A single T cell receptor (beta chain) is shown here with its context. Its antigen is currently unknown. This record comes from a study of cytomegalovirus exposure and HLA in healthy donors. PCR primers comprised 60 Vbeta and 13 Jbeta primers. Profiled with immunoSEQ multiplex PCR; TCRdb holds only in-frame clones, not every one. The repertoire holds about 160,000 clones, more than 70% seen once, with roughly 1% in the top ten. Trimming took 1 base from V and 4 from J, leaving 13 bases between them. The CDR3 contains 14 residues. Germline assignment: CDR1 SQVTM and CDR2 ANQGSEA. Study-level findings and limits: Most CMV-associated TCR beta chains were later found to appear HLA-restricted. An analysis done earlier found most TCR beta V segments productive about 90% or about 30% of the time.

The V gene is TRBV29-1, the J gene TRBJ1-2, with D possibly TRBD1 on 5 matching bases. The TCR sequence derives from a man aged 25 to 40 in good health and CMV-seronegative. Sequences were obtained from PBMCs. This chain's CDR3 is CSVEGQGKIYGYTF. CDR3 bases: TGCAGCGTTGAAGGGCAGGGAAAAATCTATGGCTACACCTTC.